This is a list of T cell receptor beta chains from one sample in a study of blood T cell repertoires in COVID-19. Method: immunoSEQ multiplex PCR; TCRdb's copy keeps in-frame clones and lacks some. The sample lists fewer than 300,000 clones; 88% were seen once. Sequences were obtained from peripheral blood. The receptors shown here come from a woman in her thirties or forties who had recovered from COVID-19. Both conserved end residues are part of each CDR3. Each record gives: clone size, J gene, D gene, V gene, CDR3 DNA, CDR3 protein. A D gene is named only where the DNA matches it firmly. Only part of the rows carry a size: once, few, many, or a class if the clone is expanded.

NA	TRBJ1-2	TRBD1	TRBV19	TGTGCCAGTATAGGGGGCCACCGCTATGGCTACACCTTC	CASIGGHRYGYTF
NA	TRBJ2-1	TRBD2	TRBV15	TGTGCCACCAGCAGGGGGGAACTAGCGGCCAATGAGCAGTTCTTC	CATSRGELAANEQFF
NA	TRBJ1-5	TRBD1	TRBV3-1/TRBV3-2	TGTGCCAGCAGCCAGGGGGACAGGGTCGGCAATCAGCCCCAGCATTTT	CASSQGDRVGNQPQHF
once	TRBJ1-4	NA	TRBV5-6	TGTGCCAGCAGCGCGGTGGCAGAAGGTGAAAAACTGTTTTTT	CASSAVAEGEKLFF
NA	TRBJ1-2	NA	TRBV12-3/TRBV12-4	TGTGCCAGCAGTTTTGCGGGGTTAGGTGGCTACACCTTC	CASSFAGLGGYTF
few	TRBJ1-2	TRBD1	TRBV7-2	TGTGCCAGCAGCCCAGGGGGGTGGGCCGCGGCGGACACCTTC	CASSPGGWAAADTF
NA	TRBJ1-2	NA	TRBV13	TGTGCCAGCAGCTTAGGGCAGGCTAACTATGGCTACACCTTC	CASSLGQANYGYTF
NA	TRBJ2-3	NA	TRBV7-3	TGTGCCAGCAGCCCCAGCGGCACAGATACGCAGTATTTT	CASSPSGTDTQYF
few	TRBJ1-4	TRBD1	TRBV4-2	TGTGCCAGCAGCCAAGGCGGGGGACAGGTGACAGGGGGATCTGGGGGACTGTTTTTT	CASSQGGGQVTGGSGGLFF
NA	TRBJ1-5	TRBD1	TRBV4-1	TGCGCCAGCAGCCAAGATTGGGCAGGGGGCTCCGATCAGCCCCAGCATTTT	CASSQDWAGGSDQPQHF
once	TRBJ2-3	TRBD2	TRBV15	TGTGCCACCAGCAGAGATCGGGCTAGCGGGAGTGGAGATACGCAGTATTTT	CATSRDRASGSGDTQYF
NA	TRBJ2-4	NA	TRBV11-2	TGTGCCAGCAGCTCCCCCCGCGGTGCCAAAAACATTCAGTACTTC	CASSSPRGAKNIQYF
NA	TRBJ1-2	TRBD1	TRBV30	TGTGCCTGGACACCCAGGGGGCCCTATGGCTACACCTTC	CAWTPRGPYGYTF
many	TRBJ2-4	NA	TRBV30	TGTGCCTGGAGTGCCGCGGGGTCGGTCAAAAACATTCAGTACTTC	CAWSAAGSVKNIQYF
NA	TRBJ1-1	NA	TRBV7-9	TGTGCCAGCAGCCTCACAACCCAGGGGAACACTGAAGCTTTCTTT	CASSLTTQGNTEAFF
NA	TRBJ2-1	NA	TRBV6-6	TGTGCCAGCAGTTACGAGGCGGGCCCCTACAATGAGCAGTTCTTC	CASSYEAGPYNEQFF
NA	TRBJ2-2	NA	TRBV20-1	TGCAGTGCTGCCGGGGCCGGGGAGCTGTTTTTT	CSAAGAGELFF
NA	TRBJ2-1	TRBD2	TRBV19	TGTGCCAGTACCCCAGTTAGCGGGGGGGCAGTGCAGTTCTTC	CASTPVSGGAVQFF
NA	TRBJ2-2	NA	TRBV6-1	TGTGCCAGCAGTGAAGTGGCGGGGGCGGGCGGGGAGCTGTTTTTT	CASSEVAGAGGELFF
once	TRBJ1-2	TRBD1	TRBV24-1	TGTGCCACCAGTGATCCCCGGGACAGCACCTATGGCTACACCTTC	CATSDPRDSTYGYTF
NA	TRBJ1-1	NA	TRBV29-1	TGCAGCGTTGCCGCCACCCGACCCGGAGGCGCTGAAGCTTTCTTT	CSVAATRPGGAEAFF
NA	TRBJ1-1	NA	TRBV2	TGTGCCAGCAGCCAGACCAGGGGCTCGAACACTGAAGCTTTCTTT	CASSQTRGSNTEAFF
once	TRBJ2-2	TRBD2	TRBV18	TGTGCCAGCTCACCACGGCTAGCGGGAGCTACTGGGGAGCTGTTTTTT	CASSPRLAGATGELFF
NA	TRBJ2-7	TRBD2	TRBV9	TGTGCCAGCAGCGTACGGACCACGGGGGGTGAGCAGTACTTC	CASSVRTTGGEQYF
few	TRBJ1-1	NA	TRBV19	TGTGCCACAACGACAGTGGGTGGGACTGAAGCTTTCTTT	CATTTVGGTEAFF
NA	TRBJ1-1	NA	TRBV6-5	TGTGCCAGCAGCAGACACCCCATGAACACTGAAGCTTTCTTT	CASSRHPMNTEAFF
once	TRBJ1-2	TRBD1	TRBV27	TGTGCCAGCAGTTCCCCCCACGGGGCAGGGGGCAGCTATGGCTACACCTTC	CASSSPHGAGGSYGYTF
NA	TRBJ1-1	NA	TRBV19	TGTGCCAGTAGCCAGACCAGGGGTACTGAAGCTTTCTTT	CASSQTRGTEAFF
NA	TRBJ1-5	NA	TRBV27	TGTGCCAGCAGTACACCCGGGGGGGGCAATCAGCCCCAGCATTTT	CASSTPGGGNQPQHF
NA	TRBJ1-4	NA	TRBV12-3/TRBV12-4	TGTGCCAGCAGGGGGCCCGGCGAAAAACTGTTTTTT	CASRGPGEKLFF
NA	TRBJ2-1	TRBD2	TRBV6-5	TGTGCCAGCACCGGGACTAGCAATGAGCAGTTCTTC	CASTGTSNEQFF
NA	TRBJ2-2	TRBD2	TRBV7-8	TGTGCCAGCAGCTTAGCAGCAAGGCGGGAGGTGTACACCGGGGAGCTGTTTTTT	CASSLAARREVYTGELFF
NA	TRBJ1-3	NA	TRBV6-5	TGTGCCAGCAGTTACTCGGCGTTCGGGGGGGTATATTTT	CASSYSAFGGVYF
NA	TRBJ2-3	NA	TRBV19	TGTGCCAGTAGTATGGGCAGGGTGGCAGATACGCAGTATTTT	CASSMGRVADTQYF
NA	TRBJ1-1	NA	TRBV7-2	TGTGCCAGCAGCCGGGGGGCGCTGAACACTGAAGCTTTCTTT	CASSRGALNTEAFF
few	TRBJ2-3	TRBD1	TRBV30	TGTGCCTGGTCCGGGACAGCATCTAGCACAGATACGCAGTATTTT	CAWSGTASSTDTQYF
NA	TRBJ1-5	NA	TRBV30	TGTGCCTGGAGTGGTCCGACAGAGGATCAGCCCCAGCATTTT	CAWSGPTEDQPQHF